The clone carrying this T cell receptor beta chain was observed a single time. Antigen unknown. This entry comes from a study of post-analysis software for immune sequencing data. Study information: The study covered relapsing-remitting, secondary progressive and progressive-relapsing courses of multiple sclerosis.

The TCR beta cDNA libraries carried unique molecular identifiers. TCRdb analysed the PCR reads with MiXCR anew, one entry per CDR3 protein. Seen here are 740,000 or so distinct CDR3 sequences, 53% observed once, and the top ten hold 4% to 5.5%. The CDR3 contains 13 residues. Between the trimmed V and J ends, which lost 0 bases and 7 bases, there was a span of 7 bases. Germline V gene lookup returns CDR1 MGHRA and CDR2 YSYEKL. Findings of the study overall: People with multiple sclerosis had a significantly lower normalized Chao1 diversity than controls did. Patients used about 5 TRBV segments, including TRBV5-6, TRBV5-1 and TRBV20-1, more often than controls.

The sequence was obtained from a girl aged 5-17 years with multiple sclerosis. This chain connects TRBV4-1 to TRBJ2-4; no firm D call. Input material: blood. The CDR3 sequence: CASSQDAPNIQYF. The CDR3 DNA reads as TGCGCCAGCAGCCAAGATGCCCCGAACATTCAGTACTTC.